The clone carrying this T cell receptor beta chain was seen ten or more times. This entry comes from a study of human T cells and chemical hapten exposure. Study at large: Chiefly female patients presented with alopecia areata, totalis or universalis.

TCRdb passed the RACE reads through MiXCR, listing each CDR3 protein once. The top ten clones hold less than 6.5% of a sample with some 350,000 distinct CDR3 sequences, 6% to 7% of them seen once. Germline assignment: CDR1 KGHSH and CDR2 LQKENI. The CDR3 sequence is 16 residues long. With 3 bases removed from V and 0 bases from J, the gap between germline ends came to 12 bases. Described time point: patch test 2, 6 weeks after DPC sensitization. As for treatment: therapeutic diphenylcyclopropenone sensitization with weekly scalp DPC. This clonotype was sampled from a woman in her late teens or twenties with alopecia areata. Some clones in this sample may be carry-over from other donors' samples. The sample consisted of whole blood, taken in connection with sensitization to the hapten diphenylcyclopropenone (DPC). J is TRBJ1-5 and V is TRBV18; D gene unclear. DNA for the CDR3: TGTGCCAGCTCACCGGTCGCGGAATATAGCAATCAGCCCCAGCATTTT. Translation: CASSPVAEYSNQPQHF.